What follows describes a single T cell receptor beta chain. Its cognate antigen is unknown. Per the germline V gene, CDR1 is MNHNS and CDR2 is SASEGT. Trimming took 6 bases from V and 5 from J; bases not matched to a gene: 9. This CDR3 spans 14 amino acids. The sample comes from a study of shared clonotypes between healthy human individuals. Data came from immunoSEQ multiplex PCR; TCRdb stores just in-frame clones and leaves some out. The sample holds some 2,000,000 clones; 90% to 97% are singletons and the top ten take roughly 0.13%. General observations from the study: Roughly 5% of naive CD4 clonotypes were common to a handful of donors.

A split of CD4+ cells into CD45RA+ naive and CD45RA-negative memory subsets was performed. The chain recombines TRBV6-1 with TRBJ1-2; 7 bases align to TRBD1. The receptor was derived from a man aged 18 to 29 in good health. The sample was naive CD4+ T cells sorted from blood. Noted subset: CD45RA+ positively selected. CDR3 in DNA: TGTGCCAGCAGCGCAGCAGGGACAGTTTATGGCTACACCTTC. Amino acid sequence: CASSAAGTVYGYTF.